This TCR beta chain was documented in a study of cytomegalovirus exposure and HLA in healthy donors. 60 Vbeta and 13 Jbeta primers were used in PCR. Sequencing was performed with immunoSEQ multiplex PCR; in TCRdb, only in-frame clones are kept and a portion is missing. Of about 120,000 clones in the sample, about 83% are singletons; the top ten hold 2% to 3%. Per the germline V gene, CDR1 is MNHNS and CDR2 is SASEGT. The CDR3 runs to 14 residues. Trimming removed 2 bases from V and 4 bases from J, with 11 bases in between. This receptor was obtained from a female donor in good health and CMV-seronegative. The chain links TRBV6-1 to TRBJ1-2; a weak D match, TRBD1 (6 bases). Sequenced sample: PBMCs. The CDR3 loop reads CASSESGDSYGYTF. The CDR3 DNA follows: TGTGCCAGCAGTGAATCAGGGGATAGCTATGGCTACACCTTC.